This entry describes one TCR beta chain. There is no known antigen for this receptor. Base qualities were left out, and no much larger clone turns up one base away. TCR CDR3 regions were amplified from genomic DNA by multiplex PCR using the deep immunoSEQ assay. Extracted genomic DNA from each cell subset was spread evenly across all wells of several immunoSEQ 96-well plates, with each plate serving as a replicate. For unsorted PBMC, approximately 0.3 ug of genomic DNA, equivalent to approximately 30,000 T cell genomes, went into each replicate PCR. Unsorted PBMC genomic DNA was sequenced across ten immunoSEQ deep assay plates. The purified libraries were quantified using a Qubit 3.0 fluorometer, sized with a Bioanalyzer 2100, and then quantified again using the KAPA Library Quantification kit. A separate single-read 150-cycle Illumina NextSeq 550 flow cell was used to sequence each immunoSEQ 96-well plate. The paper's processing steps were these. Because the immunoSEQ output held only junctional sequences and lacked quality scores, the filtering could not match the filtering applied to full-length reads. Sequences were annotated with PyIR, a Python wrapper for IgBLAST v1.9, using IMGT germline references to assign V/J genes and CDR3. Reads were filtered out if the reads had weak V/J assignments (E-value above 1e-6), no CDR3, stop codons, out-of-frame junctions, or ambiguous translated residues. V3J clonotypes were defined as sequences sharing the same inferred V gene, J gene, and CDR3 amino acid sequence. Percentage overlap between repertoires was calculated by dividing the number of shared unique clonotypes by the size of the smaller repertoire. Richness of each repertoire was evaluated using RTK rarefaction, the Chao1 estimator, and Recon v2.1 estimates of unobserved clonotypes. TCRdb mirrors the immuneACCESS table, restricted to in-frame sequences. Some clones are absent from its copies; in checked studies, under half trace to an unresolved V gene, and the reason for the others is unknown. V and J calls and clone size are copied from that table; D and trimming were computed from the DNA. Across this sample there are about 520,000 clones, with 81% seen only once. Jointly, the top ten make up 12% of the sample.

Healthy HIV-negative adults with no recently reported acute infections or vaccinations were included as donors. Every donor was a Caucasian adult residing in Nashville, Tennessee, USA. In the unsorted samples, roughly 90 million PBMCs were counted, and genomic DNA was extracted using the QIAamp DNA Blood Mini kit. After blood collection by leukapheresis, PBMCs were isolated using Ficoll-Histopaque density gradient centrifugation and then cryopreserved in the vapor phase of liquid nitrogen. The sample originates from a study of shared clonotypes between healthy human individuals (dated by TCRdb to the early 2020s). As for the study more broadly: A few men and a couple of women, aged 18 to 49 years, made up the cohort. The study deeply sequenced blood TCR repertoires of several healthy adults to estimate repertoire size and the extent of clonotype sharing between individuals. Different laboratories and diverse techniques were used to prepare libraries and sequence TCR repertoires, to increase sequencing depth and limit assay-specific biases. Per donor, leukapheresis produced somewhere between about 0.85 and 8.9 billion PBMCs. The paper as a whole reports these results and caveats: Pairwise subsampling led to the expectation that sequencing depth would affect the degree of clonotype sharing among donors. Only blood was sampled, and tissue TCR repertoires likely differ from those in blood. Because the study included only a small number of donors, the genetic and exposure-history diversity represented was limited.

Taken from the germline V gene (reference sequence), the CDR1 and CDR2 loops are MNHEY and SMNVEV. V loses 5 bases of germline sequence and J loses 3 bases, and the interval between the two ends is 16 bases. The CDR3 covers 15 residues, taking in both the cysteine and the phenylalanine. Left in the record is the CDR3 DNA by itself, 45 bases read in frame from the first base. The TCR was taken from a woman between 35 and 50 years old in good health. Some clones in this sample may be carry-over from other donors' samples. The sample consisted of PBMCs. The chain links TRBV27 with TRBJ2-5, and perhaps TRBD2 as D gene, on 6 matching bases. The nucleotides are TGTGCCAGCAGTCCCCCGGCTAGCGTTGAAGAGACCCAGTACTTC. This is translated as CASSPPASVEETQYF.